This entry is about one T cell receptor beta chain. This clonotype was seen more than once but under ten times. Its antigen has not been determined. There are no base qualities to consult, and no much larger clone falls within one base. The source of the sample is a study of Graves' ophthalmopathy and Graves' hyperthyroidism (dated by TCRdb to 2016 to 2018). General notes on the study: Peripheral blood was collected before any treatment was given, at the time of initial diagnosis. A discovery set of 95 to 100 patients (roughly 43 ophthalmopathy, 57 stable hyperthyroidism) was enrolled to explore V-J signatures distinguishing ophthalmopathy from hyperthyroidism. In total, 135 blood samples were TCR-sequenced: 40 to 45 ophthalmopathy, 80 or so hyperthyroidism and about 17 hyperthyroidism-to-ophthalmopathy patients. Once sampling was done, hyperthyroidism patients were given methimazole at a starting dose of 30 mg daily, while ophthalmopathy patients were given high-dose intravenous methylprednisolone. T-cell repertoires of thyroid tissue and blood were compared in more than 5 hyperthyroidism patients. The independent validation cohort included roughly 19 hyperthyroidism patients plus 17 patients who later progressed from hyperthyroidism to ophthalmopathy. The 100 or so discovery patients were randomly divided into training and test sets at a 7:3 ratio. To tell Graves' ophthalmopathy apart from Graves' hyperthyroidism, and to predict which patients would progress to ophthalmopathy, the study relied on TCR beta repertoire signatures. The research as a whole found: Ophthalmopathy was separated from stable hyperthyroidism by the 13-signature model with more than 85% sensitivity and 81% to 84% specificity in cross-validation and with 80%/75% in the test set. In validation, the model predicted ophthalmopathy progression with roughly 68% sensitivity and roughly 72% specificity; 12 predicted patients were CT-confirmed with GO in a median of approximately 6.2 months. Most expanded thyroid clonotypes with a frequency above 0.001 also appeared in blood, which suggests that blood repertoires may reflect the immune response in the thyroid. No statistical method was used to predetermine the sample size, and group allocation was not hidden from the investigators.

TCR beta CDR3 regions were amplified from RNA transcripts for repertoire sequencing. The first round of RT-PCR was done with HTBI primers and the Qiagen OneStep RT-PCR kit, and was followed by a second round of multiplex PCR, then size selection and purification. Libraries were sequenced on an Illumina HiSeq2000 using paired-end 100 bp reads. Under the source paper's analysis protocol: SOAPnuke was used for read processing, and reads with adapters, uncalled bases, a mean Phred below 15, or no exact constant-primer or identifier match were discarded. COPE v1.2.5 was used to merge high-quality paired reads. Clonotypes were defined as unique nucleotide sequences and were aligned to IMGT TRB V, D and J references using MiTCR v1.1. Only V-J combinations with frequency above 0.0001 were analysed, covering about 99% of repertoires. A TCR clonal expansion and chaos score per V-J combination was defined as the ratio of F50 clonal expansion to chaos observed in the TCRdist matrix. Welch's t-statistics and random forest were used to reduce features to approximately 13 V-J combinations, which were fed into a naive Bayes classifier. Thyroid-blood repertoire similarity was quantified with the Morisita-Horn index. TCRdb passed the public sequencing reads through fastp at Q25 and MiXCR, retaining productive beta sequences. A single entry per CDR3 protein holds the most common genes and DNA from its merged rows. TCRdb, not the original authors, processed these V and J calls. The sample has approximately 210,000 distinct CDR3 sequences on record, roughly 21% of them singletons. Roughly 40% of the sample rests with the top ten.

Ophthalmopathy patients had moderately to severely active disease, Clinical Activity Score of at least 3, NOSPECS grade of at least 4, and disease duration under 3 months. Anyone with other autoimmune diseases, uncontrolled infections, pregnancy or lactation was excluded from the study. Clinical symptoms, serum thyroxine, TRAb, thyroid ultrasound and orbital computed tomography formed the basis of the diagnosis. Ficoll-Paque density gradient centrifugation was used to isolate PBMCs from approximately 10 ml of fresh peripheral blood. Total RNA was extracted using Trizol reagent, and RNA quality was checked on an Agilent 2100 Bioanalyzer. From the cysteine through the phenylalanine, the CDR3 covers 15 amino acids. Of the read, only the CDR3 DNA is kept; its 45 bases are in frame from base 1. CDR1 and CDR2, looked up from the germline V gene, are LGHNA and YNFKEQ. V and J are trimmed by 4 bases and 0 bases, and the gene matches miss 4 bases of the junction.

The rearranged chain carries TRBV4-2 and TRBJ2-7, and 9 junctional nucleotides match TRBD2. The TCR originated in a woman aged 50 to 65 with Graves' ophthalmopathy. Donor details come from another sample of the same person, matched by shared clones. Sequencing was done on a sample of peripheral blood. CDR3 sequence: CASSRDSGSSYEQYF. DNA sequence: TGTGCCAGCAGCCGAGATAGCGGGAGCTCCTACGAGCAGTACTTC.